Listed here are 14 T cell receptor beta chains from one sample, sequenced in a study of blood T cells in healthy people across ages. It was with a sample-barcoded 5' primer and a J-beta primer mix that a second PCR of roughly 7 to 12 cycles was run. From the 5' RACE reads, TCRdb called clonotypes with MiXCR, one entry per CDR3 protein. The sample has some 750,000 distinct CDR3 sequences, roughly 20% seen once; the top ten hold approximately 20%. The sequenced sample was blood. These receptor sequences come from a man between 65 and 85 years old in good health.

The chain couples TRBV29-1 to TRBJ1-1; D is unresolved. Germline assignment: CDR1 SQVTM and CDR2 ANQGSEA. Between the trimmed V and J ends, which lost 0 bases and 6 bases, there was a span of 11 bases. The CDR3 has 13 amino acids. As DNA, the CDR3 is TGCAGCGTTGAAGAGGTAGGGCGGGCTGAAGCTTTCTTT. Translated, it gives CSVEEVGRAEAFF.

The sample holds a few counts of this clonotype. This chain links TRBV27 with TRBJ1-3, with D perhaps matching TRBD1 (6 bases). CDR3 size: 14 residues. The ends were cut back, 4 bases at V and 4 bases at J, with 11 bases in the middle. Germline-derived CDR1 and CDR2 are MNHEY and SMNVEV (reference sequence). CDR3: CASSSGGRGNTIYF. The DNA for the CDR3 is TGTGCCAGCAGTTCGGGGGGGCGCGGAAACACCATATATTTT.

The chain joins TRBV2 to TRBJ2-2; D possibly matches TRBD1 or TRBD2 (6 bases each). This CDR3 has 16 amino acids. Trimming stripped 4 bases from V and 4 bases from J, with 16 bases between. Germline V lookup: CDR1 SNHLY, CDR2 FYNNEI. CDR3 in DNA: TGTGCCAGCAGTGGGCCTGAACGGGGGCGCACCGGGGAGCTGTTTTTT. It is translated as CASSGPERGRTGELFF.

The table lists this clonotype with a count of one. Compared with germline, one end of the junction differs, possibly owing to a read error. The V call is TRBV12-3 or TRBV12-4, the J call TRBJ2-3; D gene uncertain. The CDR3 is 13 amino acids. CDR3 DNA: TGTGCCAGCAAGTCGGTTCGGGCAGATGCGCAGTATTTT. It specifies CASKSVRADAQYF.

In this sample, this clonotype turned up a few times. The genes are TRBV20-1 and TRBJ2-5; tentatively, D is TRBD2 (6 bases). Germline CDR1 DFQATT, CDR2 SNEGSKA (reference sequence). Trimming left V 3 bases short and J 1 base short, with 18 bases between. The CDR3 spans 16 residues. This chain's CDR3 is CSASGGTAATQETQYF. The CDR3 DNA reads TGCAGTGCTAGTGGGGGGACCGCAGCAACCCAAGAGACCCAGTACTTC.

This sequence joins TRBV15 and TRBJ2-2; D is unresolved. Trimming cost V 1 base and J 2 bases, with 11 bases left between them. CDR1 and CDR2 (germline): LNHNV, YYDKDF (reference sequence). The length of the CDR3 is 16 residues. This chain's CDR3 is CATSRGGSSNTGELFF. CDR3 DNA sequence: TGTGCCACCAGCAGAGGGGGTTCCTCAAACACCGGGGAGCTGTTTTTT.

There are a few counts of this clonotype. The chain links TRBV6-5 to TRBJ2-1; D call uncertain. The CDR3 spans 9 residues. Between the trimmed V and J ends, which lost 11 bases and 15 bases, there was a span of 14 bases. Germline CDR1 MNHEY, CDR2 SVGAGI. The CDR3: CAGLTLPFF. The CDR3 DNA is TGTGCCGGCCTAACACTTCCGTTCTTC.

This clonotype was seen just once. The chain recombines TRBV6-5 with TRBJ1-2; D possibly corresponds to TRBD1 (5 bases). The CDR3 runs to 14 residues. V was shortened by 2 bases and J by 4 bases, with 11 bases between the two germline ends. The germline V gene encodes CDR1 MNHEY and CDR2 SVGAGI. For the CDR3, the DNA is TGTGCCAGCAGTTACGATAGGGGAGTCTATGGCTACACCTTC. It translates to CASSYDRGVYGYTF.

CDR3 residues: CASSQNDGGGAQHF. The CDR3 DNA sequence: TGTGCCAGCAGCCAAAATGACGGGGGAGGGGCCCAGCATTTT. The rearrangement joins TRBV7-9 to TRBJ1-5, with D possibly TRBD1 on 5 matching bases. Germline CDR1 is SEHNR and CDR2 is FQNEAQ (reference sequence). Trimming stripped 5 bases from V and 11 bases from J, with 19 bases between. The CDR3 is 14 residues long.

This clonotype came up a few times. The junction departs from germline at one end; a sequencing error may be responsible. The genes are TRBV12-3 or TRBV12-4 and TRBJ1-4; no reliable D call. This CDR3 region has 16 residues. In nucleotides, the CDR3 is TGTGCCAGCACTTTAAAAGTCACACTCTTCAATGAAAAACTGTTTTTT. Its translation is CASTLKVTLFNEKLFF.

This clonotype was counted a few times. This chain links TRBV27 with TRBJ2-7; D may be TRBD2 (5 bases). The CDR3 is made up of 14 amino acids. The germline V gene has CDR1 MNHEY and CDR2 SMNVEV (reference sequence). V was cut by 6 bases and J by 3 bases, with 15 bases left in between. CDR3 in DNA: TGTGCCAGCAGGGGAGTAAGTATGGGCTACGAGCAGTACTTC. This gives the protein CASRGVSMGYEQYF.

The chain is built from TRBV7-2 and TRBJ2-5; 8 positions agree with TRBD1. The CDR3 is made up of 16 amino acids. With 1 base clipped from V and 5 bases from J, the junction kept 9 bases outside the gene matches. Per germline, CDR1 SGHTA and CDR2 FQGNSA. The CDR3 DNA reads TGTGCCAGCAGCTTAGTTTACGGGGACAGGAGGGAGACCCAGTACTTC. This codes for CASSLVYGDRRETQYF. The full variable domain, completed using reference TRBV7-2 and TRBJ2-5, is GAGVSQSPSNKVTEKGKDVELRCDPISGHTALYWYRQSLGQGLEFLIYFQGNSAPDKSGLPSDRFSAERTGGSVSTLTIQRTQQEDSAVYLCASSLVYGDRRETQYFGPGTRLLVL.

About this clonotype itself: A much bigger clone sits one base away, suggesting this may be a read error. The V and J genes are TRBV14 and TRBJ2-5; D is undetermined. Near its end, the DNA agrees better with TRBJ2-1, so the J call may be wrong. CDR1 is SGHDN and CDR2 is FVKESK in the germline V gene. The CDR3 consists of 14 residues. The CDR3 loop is CASSQGLVLNEQFF. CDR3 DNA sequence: TGTGCCAGCAGCCAGGGTCTAGTGCTGAATGAGCAGTTCTTC.

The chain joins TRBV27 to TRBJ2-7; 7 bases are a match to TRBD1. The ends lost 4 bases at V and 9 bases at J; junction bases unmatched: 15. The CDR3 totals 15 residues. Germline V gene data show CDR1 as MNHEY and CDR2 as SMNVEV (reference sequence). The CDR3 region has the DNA TGTGCCAGCAGTTCCCATCAACAGGGGCCGAATGTGCAGTACTTC. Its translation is CASSSHQQGPNVQYF.